The present entry profiles one TCR beta chain with its context. There is no known antigen for this receptor. Base-call qualities are not available, and no considerably larger clone is one nucleotide away. V trim: 5 bases; J trim: 4 bases; unmatched bases: 10. The CDR3 spans 15 residues, from the cysteine through the phenylalanine. Only CDR3 DNA remains: 45 bases, in frame from the first base. Looking up the germline V gene yields CDR1 SGHDT and CDR2 YYEEEE. The cohort consisted of 666 healthy bone marrow donors. Cohort members were all nominally healthy when sampled, although unrecorded immune exposures were likely present. The donor was CMV seropositive and belonged to the group of around 300 seropositive cohort members. Every donor gave a peripheral blood sample, and the peripheral blood mononuclear cells from that sample were used for TCR beta sequencing. The Qiagen DNeasy Blood Extraction Kit was used to extract genomic DNA from the blood cell samples.

The sample originates from a study of cytomegalovirus exposure and HLA in healthy donors (dated 2017 in TCRdb). Background on the whole study: In an earlier analysis of some 550 of the donors, roughly 300 Gb of sequence data and 90 million to 130 million unique TCR beta sequences from about 180 million T cells were reported. An early release that covered about 600 HLA-typed donors contained approximately 300 gigabases of sequencing data and tens of millions of unique TCR sequences. The genetic ancestry cluster associated with self-reported Caucasian donors included around 76% of the roughly 400 genotyped donors. The study aimed to test whether cataloging public T cell receptors could reveal signatures of past pathogen exposure. The study used immunosequencing to profile the T cell repertoires of approximately 690 subjects and linked those repertoires to cytomegalovirus serostatus. In addition to the first cohort of approximately 650 subjects, a separate validation cohort of some 120 different subjects was used. High-throughput TCR immunosequencing, statistical association of individual TCRs with disease status, and machine learning were combined to predict cytomegalovirus infection status. A later analysis re-examined previously published TCR beta repertoires from just over 650 donors and added high-resolution HLA genotyping to investigate patterns of TCR occurrence. The later analysis used no new phenotypic data to find candidate immune exposures, relying instead on TCR beta sequences and their occurrence across donors. An earlier analysis of nearly 600 of the donors applied high-throughput TCR beta sequencing to assess whether each TCR beta V gene segment acted as functional or pseudogenic. Donor age, sex, ethnicity and CMV serostatus were compiled together with the repertoire data. In a later genetic analysis, genome-wide SNP genotypes for about three fifths of the 666 donors were used, and that subset was treated as a discovery cohort. All discovery cohort repertoires had been generated using a single sequencing platform. Class I and class II HLA loci were covered by the typing at four-digit resolution. The number of donors typed differed by locus, with about 620-630 for A, B, C, DRB1 and DQB1, 522 for DQA1, 606 for DPA1, and 400 to 490 for DPB1. About five DR-DQ haplotypes were treated as single units for association and clustering because of strong linkage in the cohort. Among roughly 400 genotyped donors of the cohort, an average of approximately 200,000 unique TCR beta nucleotide sequences was sequenced per donor, of which about 18% were non-productive.

Study-wide findings and limitations: Some IMGT-functional V segments, including TRBV6-2 and TRBV6-3, could not be distinguished by the 87-base-pair reads and were therefore excluded. In a later analysis, several top co-occurrence clusters were reported to appear linked to parvovirus B19, influenza, CMV and Epstein-Barr virus. When HLA alleles, especially DR and DQ, strongly co-occurred, TCR associations were difficult to assign to individual alleles. A cluster of highly shared sequence variants was judged likely to be a technical artifact of the sequencing pipeline. Only TCR beta chains were sequenced in this cohort, and the absence of alpha or paired-chain data limited detectable features. For the cohort, immune exposure information was limited to CMV serostatus. Around 16 rarely observed V segments, including chromosome 9 orphons, were excluded from the earlier analysis of approximately 500 of the donors because counts were too low. The authors suggested that the approach could potentially be generalized to other disease states and immunological phenotypes. In vitro tests confirmed that three of the cytomegalovirus-associated TCR beta chains recognize cytomegalovirus antigens. Correlated functional status among segregating V segments might reflect linkage disequilibrium, but an unknown experimental factor could not be ruled out. Because HLA typing was unavailable for some donors at each locus, only the typed subset was used in association tests. A further reported finding was that TCR beta sequences accurately predicted the HLA-A and HLA-B alleles for most subjects in the first cohort. In a later analysis, around 17,000 TCR beta sequences were associated with specific HLA alleles at a false discovery rate of 0.05. In a later analysis, HLA-associated TCR beta chains showed more clonal expansion and lower generation probabilities than non-associated chains that were equally common. A later genetic analysis associated a missense DCLRE1C variant with V-gene and J-gene trimming of TCR beta chains, and an independent cohort replicated the association. A later analysis found that most CMV-associated TCR beta chains appeared HLA-restricted, with HLA associations seemingly driven largely by CMV exposure. A later analysis found that TCR association rates varied across HLA loci, with DRB1 alleles showing the most associated TCRs and HLA-C alleles the fewest. Most TCR sequences were seen in very few donors, while some public TCRs were found in many individuals. Cytomegalovirus status was reported to be diagnosed by the classifier with high specificity and sensitivity in both the original and validation cohorts. In an earlier analysis of more than 450 of the donors, most TCR beta V segments were observed in productive rearrangements about 90% or about 30% of the time, broadly matching IMGT annotations. Roughly uniform sequencing depth across donors was assumed in presence/absence analyses, although this assumption may not hold. In a later genetic analysis, fewer N-insertions in productive TCRs were reported among donors in an Asian-associated ancestry cluster than the roughly 640-donor mean. The study listed approximately 150 TCR beta chains as associated with cytomegalovirus.

The library was made by the immunoSEQ multiplex PCR assay. The multiplex PCR relied on a mix of 60 forward primers for TCR Vbeta segments and 13 reverse primers for TCR Jbeta segments. Amplification of the CDR3 region of rearranged TCR beta genes was performed with a multiplex PCR assay on genomic DNA. Amplified TCR beta libraries were sequenced as 87-base-pair reads on the Illumina HiSeq System. Turning to the authors' computational methods: A later analysis tallied roughly 78 million unique TCR beta chains across the 666 repertoires, and around 12 million of those chains were shared by two or more donors. Raw reads were error-corrected and collapsed into unique sequences with a nearest-neighbor algorithm that merged closely related sequences to remove PCR and sequencing errors. V, D and J gene segments were assigned by aligning CDR3 sequences to IMGT reference sequences. Each retained sequence needed at least a six-nucleotide match to both a V gene segment and a J gene segment. A rearrangement was called productive if the CDR3 had no stop codons and remained in frame with V and J, and every other rearrangement was called non-productive. Following IMGT convention, CDR3 was defined as the stretch from the second conserved V-encoded cysteine up to the conserved J-encoded phenylalanine. Sequences without an unambiguous match to a single V gene segment were excluded from the earlier analysis of about 630 of the donors. An earlier analysis of almost 600 of the donors classified V segments as functional when productive rearrangements were above 56.7% and as segregating when the standard deviation between donors was above 5%. A statistical classification framework was built for diagnosing cytomegalovirus status from the catalog of TCR beta chain sequences. In a later analysis, V and J genes were assigned by comparing TCR nucleotide sequences against IMGT/GENE-DB human TR gene sequences. Using the TCRdist pipeline, a later analysis assigned CDR3 sequences along with most-parsimonious VDJ recombination scenarios. In a later analysis, each TCR beta chain was defined by its CDR3 amino acid sequence together with its V-gene family, and reads without a unique V-gene family were excluded. As a way to deal with suspected cross-contamination and a sequencing artifact, a later analysis dropped 592 nucleotide sequences that were highly shared and had low generation probability. A later analysis calculated a clonal expansion index for each public chain from normalized within-repertoire ranks of inferred template counts. In a later analysis, generation probabilities were computed with a VDJ recombination model fitted to out-of-frame rearrangements, and the resulting probabilities were checked against IGoR. In a later analysis, hypergeometric tests were used to score TCR-TCR, TCR-HLA and TCR-CMV co-occurrence, with a repertoire-size bias correction applied to TCR pairs. False discovery rates were estimated in a later analysis by permuting HLA or CMV assignments 20 times. In a later analysis, co-occurring TCRs were grouped using DBSCAN, with TCRdist sequence similarity added in when clustering inside HLA-allele-positive subsets. Repertoires with fewer than 30,000 or more than 120,000 public chains, plus five repertoires with anomalous nucleotide sharing, were excluded from co-occurrence clustering. TCRdb mirrors the immuneACCESS table, restricted to in-frame sequences. Some clones are absent from its copies; in checked studies, under half trace to an unresolved V gene, and the reason for the others is unknown. The D gene and trimming were derived from the DNA, and the V and J assignments and clone size from that table. This sample gives about 89,000 clones in total; around four fifths of them show up just once. Roughly 9.1% of the sample is taken by the ten largest.

The sequence came from a man aged 30 to 39 in good health and CMV-seropositive. The specimen was PBMCs. The V gene is TRBV5-6 and the J gene is TRBJ2-7, with TRBD1 identical over 9 junction bases. The CDR3 region has the sequence CASSYYRGRWYEQYF. In nucleotides, the sequence is TGTGCCAGCAGTTACTACAGGGGGCGGTGGTACGAGCAGTACTTC.